What follows are 24 T cell receptor beta chains derived from one specimen sequenced in a study of CD8 T cells in Susac syndrome. RNA totalling roughly 0.45 to 1 ug underwent reverse transcription with random hexamers. One entry per CDR3 protein, called by TCRdb with MiXCR from the immunoSEQ multiplex PCR reads. The sample holds 120,000 to 150,000 distinct CDR3 sequences, approximately 94% seen once. The sequencing sample was made of CD4+ T cells from PBMCs. These receptors were obtained from a human donor in good health.

The J gene is TRBJ1-2, the V gene TRBV10-3; tentatively, D is TRBD1 (6 bases). The V end lost 6 bases, the J end lost 0 bases, and 14 bases lay between the germline ends. Germline-derived CDR1 and CDR2 are ENHRY and SYGVKD. The CDR3 extends over 15 amino acids. CDR3 in amino acids: CAISLQGTANYGYTF. The CDR3 DNA sequence: TGTGCCATCAGCCTACAGGGAACGGCTAACTATGGCTACACCTTC.

This clonotype has more than one count but fewer than ten. The genes are TRBV3-1 and TRBJ2-7, with D unresolved. The CDR3 loop spans 15 amino acids. V shed 0 bases and J shed 3 bases, with 12 bases lying between them. Germline CDR1 is LGHDT and CDR2 is YNNKEL (reference sequence). CDR3: CASSQDNRALYEQYF. The CDR3 DNA sequence: TGTGCCAGCAGCCAAGATAATCGGGCTCTCTACGAGCAGTACTTC.

The V call is TRBV10-2, the J call TRBJ2-1, with D possibly TRBD2 on 6 matching bases. The CDR3 is made up of 15 amino acids. CDR1 is WSHSY and CDR2 is SAAADI in the germline V gene. Trimming took off 6 bases at V and 8 bases at J, with 20 bases between the two ends. CDR3 sequence reads: CASRDSRGISHEQFF. As DNA, the CDR3 is TGCGCCAGCAGGGACTCGCGGGGAATATCCCATGAGCAGTTCTTC.

The table lists this clonotype with a count of one. The CDR3 here is CSVQRDNYEQFF. For the CDR3, the DNA is TGCAGCGTCCAACGGGACAACTATGAGCAGTTCTTC. The chain joins TRBV29-1 to TRBJ2-1, with D tentatively TRBD1 (6 bases). Trimming left V 6 bases short and J 8 bases short, with 14 bases between. The CDR3 runs 12 residues. Germline values: CDR1 SQVTM, CDR2 ANQGSEA.

The DNA of the CDR3 is TGCAGTGCGGGACAGGGGACTGGCTACACCTTC. As protein: CSAGQGTGYTF. V gene TRBV20-1 combines with J gene TRBJ1-2, with TRBD1 matching 10 bases. V was pared by 6 bases and J by 7 bases, with 2 bases of the junction left unmatched. CDR1 is DFQATT and CDR2 is SNEGSKA in the germline V gene (reference sequence). This CDR3 has 11 amino acids.

CDR3 amino acids: CATSTPGLATGELFF. DNA for the CDR3: TGTGCCACCAGCACCCCGGGACTAGCGACCGGGGAGCTGTTTTTT. V usage is TRBV24-1 and J usage is TRBJ2-2; 10 bases agree with TRBD2. The CDR3 length is 15 residues. Germline V gives CDR1 KGHDR, CDR2 SFDVKD. V lost 7 bases, J lost 5 bases, and 6 bases stayed unmatched.

The V and J genes are TRBV2 and TRBJ1-5, with D tentatively TRBD1 (6 bases). Germline V gene data show CDR1 as SNHLY and CDR2 as FYNNEI. V was trimmed by 0 bases and J by 0 bases, leaving 9 bases between them. The CDR3 loop spans 16 amino acids. The CDR3: CASSEARQASNQPQHF. The CDR3 bases are TGTGCCAGCAGTGAAGCAAGACAGGCTAGCAATCAGCCCCAGCATTTT.

This chain uses TRBV20-1 with TRBJ2-2, with TRBD2 matching 10 bases. Germline V gene sequence: CDR1 DFQATT, CDR2 SNEGSKA (reference sequence). V gave up 1 base and J gave up 3 bases; unmatched junction bases: 8. CDR3 size: 17 residues. The CDR3 bases are TGCAGTGCTAGAGTGATTAGCGGGAGGCGGGACACCGGGGAGCTGTTTTTT. Its translation is CSARVISGRRDTGELFF.

This chain uses TRBV29-1 with TRBJ2-3; D ambiguous. Trimming pared 3 bases from V and 1 base from J, leaving 5 bases between. The CDR3 is 12 residues long. Germline V gene data show CDR1 as SQVTM and CDR2 as ANQGSEA. The CDR3 nucleotides read TGCAGCGTTGAGCCGGGCACAGATACGCAGTATTTT. This codes for CSVEPGTDTQYF.

The genes are TRBV7-2 and TRBJ2-3, with D possibly TRBD1 on 6 matching bases. The germline gives CDR1 SGHTA, CDR2 FQGNSA. V shed 2 bases and J shed 6 bases, with 12 bases lying between them. This CDR3 has 14 residues. CDR3 residues: CASSLSQGWDTQYF. The CDR3 DNA is TGTGCCAGCAGCTTATCACAGGGTTGGGATACGCAGTATTTT.

This clonotype occurred once. The CDR3 sequence is CASRPGQGSYGYTF. The CDR3 DNA sequence: TGTGCCAGCAGGCCGGGACAGGGGAGCTATGGCTACACCTTC. The V gene is TRBV27, the J gene TRBJ1-2, with 10 positions matching TRBD1. The CDR3 extends over 14 amino acids. The junction had 5 bases not matched to a gene; V was cut back by 6 bases and J by 4 bases. Per the germline V gene, CDR1 is MNHEY and CDR2 is SMNVEV (reference sequence).

This clonotype was recorded once. The CDR3 DNA reads as TGTGCCAGCAGCCAAGATCCCCCGATTAGCGGGAGTTGGTCCTACAATGAGCAGTTCTTC. It yields the protein CASSQDPPISGSWSYNEQFF. The rearrangement joins TRBV4-2 to TRBJ2-1; 9 bases align to TRBD2. V was clipped by 0 bases and J by 1 base; unmatched bases: 13. The CDR3 spans 20 residues. The germline CDR1 and CDR2 sequences are LGHNA and YNFKEQ.

The chain links TRBV20-1 to TRBJ1-2, with TRBD1 as a possible D gene (6 bases). Germline CDR1 reads DFQATT; CDR2 reads SNEGSKA (reference sequence). The CDR3 spans 13 residues. Trimming left V 5 bases short and J 2 bases short, with 12 bases between. CDR3 sequence (DNA): TGCAGTGCTCAGCGAGGACAGAACTATGGCTACACCTTC. This gives the protein CSAQRGQNYGYTF.

This sequence joins TRBV6-6 and TRBJ2-5; TRBD2 matches at 8 bases. The V gene end was trimmed by 5 bases and the J gene end by 5 bases; junction bases not matched to a gene: 7. The germline V gene has CDR1 MNHNY and CDR2 SVGAGI (reference sequence). The CDR3 totals 14 residues. CDR3: CASSTLLAVETQYF. The DNA of the CDR3 is TGTGCCAGCAGTACCCTACTAGCGGTGGAGACCCAGTACTTC.

V gene TRBV5-4 combines with J gene TRBJ2-2; 10 bases line up with TRBD2. V lost 3 bases, J lost 0 bases, and 8 bases stayed unmatched. Germline V CDR1 and CDR2: SGHNT, YYREEE (reference sequence). The CDR3 spans 18 residues. In DNA form, the CDR3 reads TGTGCCAGCAGCTCCCCTCTAGCGGGAGCTGCGAACACCGGGGAGCTGTTTTTT. This translates into CASSSPLAGAANTGELFF. The full variable domain, its missing parts supplied by reference TRBV5-4 and TRBJ2-2, is ETGVTQSPTHLIKTRGQQVTLRCSSQSGHNTVSWYQQALGQGPQFIFQYYREEENGRGNFPPRFSGLQFPNYSSELNVNALELDDSALYLCASSSPLAGAANTGELFFGEGSRLTVL.

The rearrangement joins TRBV9 to TRBJ2-1, with TRBD2 identical over 7 bases. Germline V gives CDR1 SGDLS, CDR2 YYNGEE. J gave up 0 bases and V 4 bases, and 10 bases lay outside the gene matches. This CDR3 region has 17 residues. CDR3 residues: CASSTRSGTASYNEQFF. CDR3 nucleotide sequence: TGTGCCAGCAGCACCCGAAGCGGGACTGCCTCCTACAATGAGCAGTTCTTC.

The chain carries TRBV15 and TRBJ2-7, with 12 bases matching TRBD1. The CDR3 contains 15 residues. CDR1 is LNHNV and CDR2 is YYDKDF in the germline V gene (reference sequence). V shed 1 base, J shed 5 bases, and the junction held 3 bases outside the gene matches. The chain's CDR3 is CATSRAGTGGDEQYF. The CDR3 region has the DNA TGTGCCACCAGCAGAGCCGGGACAGGGGGCGACGAGCAGTACTTC.

This chain joins TRBV6-2 or TRBV6-3 and TRBJ2-7; D call uncertain. The V and J ends lost 4 bases and 1 base respectively, with 5 bases between them. This CDR3 has 12 residues. Germline CDR1 and CDR2: MNHEY and SVGEGT. The CDR3 DNA reads TGTGCCAGCAGTTCAACATCCTACGAGCAGTACTTC. Its protein product is CASSSTSYEQYF.

The gene calls are TRBV9 and TRBJ2-5; unclear D gene. Trimming pared 0 bases from V and 3 bases from J, leaving 6 bases between. Germline CDR1 is SGDLS and CDR2 is YYNGEE. CDR3 length: 13 amino acids. The CDR3 DNA is TGTGCCAGCAGCGTAGCCACTAAAGAGACCCAGTACTTC. It yields the protein CASSVATKETQYF.

This rearrangement joins TRBV24-1 to TRBJ2-2; D possibly uses TRBD1 or TRBD2 (6 bases each). In germline, CDR1 is KGHDR, CDR2 SFDVKD. Trimming took 1 base from V and 5 from J, leaving 16 bases between them. This CDR3 contains 17 residues. The CDR3 sequence: CATSDLSSGARTGELFF. CDR3 nucleotides: TGTGCCACCAGTGATTTAAGTTCGGGGGCTAGGACCGGGGAGCTGTTTTTT.

This rearrangement joins TRBV2 to TRBJ1-2; D may be TRBD1 (6 bases). Trimming took 8 bases from V and 4 from J, leaving 8 bases between them. Germline CDR1 reads SNHLY; CDR2 reads FYNNEI. The CDR3 runs to 11 residues. CDR3 nucleotides: TGTGCCAGCGACAGGACCTATGGCTACACCTTC. It specifies CASDRTYGYTF.

Written as DNA, the CDR3 is TGTGCCAGCAGCAGGACTAGCGGGACGCCCCAGGAGCAGTACTTC. Encoded protein: CASSRTSGTPQEQYF. J is TRBJ2-7 and V is TRBV6-2 or TRBV6-3; TRBD2 matches at 12 bases. Trimming took 6 bases from V and 7 from J; bases not matched to a gene: 10. From germline, CDR1 is MNHEY and CDR2 SVGEGT. The CDR3 extends over 15 amino acids.

This clonotype was counted a single time. V gene TRBV7-2 combines with J gene TRBJ2-6; 9 nucleotides align to TRBD1. J gave up 2 bases and V 4 bases, and 12 bases lay outside the gene matches. CDR3 length: 19 residues. CDR1 SGHTA and CDR2 FQGNSA come from the germline V gene. CDR3 region: CASSSFPDRGRTGANVLTF. The CDR3 bases are TGTGCCAGCAGCTCCTTCCCGGACAGGGGTCGGACTGGGGCCAACGTCCTGACTTTC.

The chain links TRBV20-1 to TRBJ2-1; TRBD2 aligns across 7 bases. V was pared by 4 bases and J by 9 bases, with 3 bases of the junction left unmatched. The CDR3 has 11 residues. Germline CDR1 DFQATT, CDR2 SNEGSKA (reference sequence). The CDR3 region has the DNA TGCAGTGCTAAGCGGGGTACTGAGCAGTTCTTC. The encoded protein is CSAKRGTEQFF.